This T cell receptor beta chain emerged from a study of blood T cell repertoires in COVID-19. About the study: COVID-19 samples from acute and convalescent phases originated in the United States, Italy and Spain.

The CDR3 is 12 residues long. Germline values: CDR1 SQVTM, CDR2 ANQGSEA. Authors' methods: Estimation of nucleated cell counts was performed using reference gene primer amplification. Clones were read by immunoSEQ multiplex PCR, and TCRdb kept only the in-frame ones, dropping some. Clone size and the V and J calls come from that table; the DNA yielded D and trimming. This table holds around 150,000 clones, about 80% found once. The chain couples TRBV29-1 to TRBJ2-5, with 8 bases that match TRBD1. This sequence was found in a human donor in a cohort sampled during active COVID-19. The sequenced material came from peripheral blood. The CDR3 DNA sequence: TGCAGTGCAGGGGGCTTGGGAGAGACCCAGTACTTC. Translation: CSAGGLGETQYF. The full variable domain, in which reference TRBV29-1 and TRBJ2-5 provide the parts outside the CDR3, is SAVISQKPSRDICQRGTSLTIQCQVDSQVTMMFWYRQQPGQSLTLIATANQGSEATYESGFVIDKFPISRPNLTFSTLTVSNMSPEDSSIYLCSAGGLGETQYFGPGTRLLVL.